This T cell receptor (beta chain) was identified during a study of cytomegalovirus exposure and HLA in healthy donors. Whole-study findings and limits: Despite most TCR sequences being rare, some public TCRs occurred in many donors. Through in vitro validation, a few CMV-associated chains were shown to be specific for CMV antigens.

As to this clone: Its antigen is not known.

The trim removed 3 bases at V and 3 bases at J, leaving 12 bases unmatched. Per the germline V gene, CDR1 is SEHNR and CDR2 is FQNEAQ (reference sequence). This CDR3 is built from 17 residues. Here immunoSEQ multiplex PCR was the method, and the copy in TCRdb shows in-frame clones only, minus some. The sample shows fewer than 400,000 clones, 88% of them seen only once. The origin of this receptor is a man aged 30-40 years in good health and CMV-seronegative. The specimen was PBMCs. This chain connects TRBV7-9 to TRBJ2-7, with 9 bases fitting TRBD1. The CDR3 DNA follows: TGTGCCAGCAGCTTCACACCGCCTGACAGGGGGAGCTACGAGCAGTACTTC. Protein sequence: CASSFTPPDRGSYEQYF. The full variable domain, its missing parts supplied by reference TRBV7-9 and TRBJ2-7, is DTGVSQNPRHKITKRGQNVTFRCDPISEHNRLYWYRQTLGQGPEFLTYFQNEAQLEKSRLLSDRFSAERPKGSFSTLEIQRTEQGDSAMYLCASSFTPPDRGSYEQYFGPGTRLTVT.